A single sample is the source of the 28 T cell receptor beta chains below, sequenced in a study of CD8+ T cells in alopecia areata. Sequencing relied on a cDNA template that was reverse transcribed from extracted RNA. Only in-frame clones appear in the TCRdb table, and some are missing; sequencing was by immunoSEQ multiplex PCR. The table includes roughly 140,000 clones, less than 65% detected once. The sequencing used CD8+ T cells sorted from blood, collected at week 0. These receptor sequences come from a human donor with alopecia areata.

A word on this clone: At the DNA level, this CDR3 is encoded by other sequences in the same sample as well. This chain joins TRBV30 and TRBJ1-5; D not certain. CDR1 and CDR2 (germline): GTSNPN, SVGIG (reference sequence). Trimming stripped 3 bases from V and 0 bases from J, with 6 bases between. The CDR3 sequence is 13 residues long. For the CDR3, the DNA is TGTGCCTGGAGCGATTATAGCAATCAGCCCCAGCATTTT. It encodes CAWSDYSNQPQHF.

The sample holds one count of this clone. The chain links TRBV7-2 to TRBJ1-2; D might be TRBD1 (5 bases). The CDR3 is made up of 11 amino acids. Germline CDR1 reads SGHTA; CDR2 reads FQGNSA. Trimming removed 4 bases at V and 12 bases at J, with 12 bases between. CDR3 coding DNA: TGTGCCAGCAGCTCCGGGACCGGGGACACCTTC. It yields the protein CASSSGTGDTF.

This chain uses TRBV4-1 with TRBJ2-7; 10 bases map to TRBD1. There are 17 residues in the CDR3. Per the germline V gene, CDR1 is MGHRA and CDR2 is YSYEKL. The trim removed 1 base at V and 3 bases at J, leaving 9 bases unmatched. CDR3 region: CASSQGDLRDRGYEQYF. In DNA, the CDR3 is TGCGCCAGCAGCCAAGGAGACCTCCGGGACAGGGGCTACGAGCAGTACTTC.

The CDR3 sequence: CASSDTTGSEQFF. CDR3 sequence (DNA): TGTGCCAGCAGCGACACAACGGGTAGTGAGCAGTTCTTC. The rearrangement links TRBV11-2 to TRBJ2-1; D is unresolved. CDR1 is SGHAT and CDR2 is FQNNGV in the germline V gene. The CDR3 spans 13 residues. Trimming cost V 5 bases and J 9 bases, with 14 bases left between them. The full variable domain, with the rest looked up from reference TRBV11-2 and TRBJ2-1, is EAGVAQSPRYKIIEKRQSVAFWCNPISGHATLYWYQQILGQGPKLLIQFQNNGVVDDSQLPKDRFSAERLKGVDSTLKIQPAKLEDSAVYLCASSDTTGSEQFFGPGTRLTVL.

The J gene is TRBJ2-1, the V gene TRBV7-2, with 15 positions matching TRBD2. The length of the CDR3 is 19 residues. Trimming cost V 1 base and J 3 bases; bases outside gene matches: 7. Germline V gene data show CDR1 as SGHTA and CDR2 as FQGNSA. CDR3 coding DNA: TGTGCCAGCAGCTTAGAAGGACTAGCGGGGGGGCGGTTCTACAATGAGCAGTTCTTC. It encodes CASSLEGLAGGRFYNEQFF.

This chain links TRBV6-1 with TRBJ1-2; D not certain. CDR1 MNHNS and CDR2 SASEGT come from the germline V gene. The CDR3 runs to 11 residues. V was cut by 6 bases and J by 4 bases, with 6 bases left in between. CDR3 protein: CASSYSYGYTF. CDR3 DNA: TGTGCCAGCAGCTACAGCTATGGCTACACCTTC.

The genes are TRBV7-6 and TRBJ2-5, with D maybe TRBD1 (5 bases). The CDR3 spans 13 residues. Trimming cost V 5 bases and J 5 bases, with 12 bases left between them. CDR1 and CDR2 (germline): SGHVS, FNYEAQ. CDR3 sequence: CASSGPGYETQYF. CDR3 coding DNA: TGTGCCAGCAGCGGGCCAGGGTACGAGACCCAGTACTTC.

The rearrangement uses TRBV27 and TRBJ2-4, with 7 bases lining up with TRBD2. Germline values: CDR1 MNHEY, CDR2 SMNVEV (reference sequence). Trimming took 7 bases from V and 5 from J; bases not matched to a gene: 11. CDR3 size: 15 residues. In DNA, the CDR3 is TGTGCCAGCAATACAGCGGCAGGGAGGGAAAACATTCAGTACTTC. Encoded protein: CASNTAAGRENIQYF.

The chain uses TRBV7-7 and TRBJ2-6; D is unresolved. The CDR3 sequence is 12 residues long. The V and J ends lost 2 bases and 11 bases respectively, with 7 bases between them. Germline V gives CDR1 SSHAT, CDR2 FNYEAQ (reference sequence). DNA for the CDR3: TGTGCCAGCAGCTTACAATCGGACGTCCTGACTTTC. Translated: CASSLQSDVLTF.

This sequence joins TRBV27 and TRBJ2-7, with D maybe TRBD2 (5 bases). The germline CDR1 and CDR2 sequences are MNHEY and SMNVEV (reference sequence). V gave up 5 bases and J gave up 1 base, with 12 bases separating them. The CDR3 sequence is 14 residues long. CDR3 in DNA: TGTGCCAGCAGTATGATTCGGGGATCCTACGAGCAGTACTTC. Translating it yields CASSMIRGSYEQYF.

This clone appeared a few times. This chain links TRBV30 with TRBJ2-7; D could derive from TRBD1 or TRBD2 (5 bases each). Per the germline V gene, CDR1 is GTSNPN and CDR2 is SVGIG (reference sequence). The V and J ends lost 5 bases and 1 base respectively, with 15 bases between them. The CDR3 is 14 amino acids. This chain's CDR3 is CAWAGEGSSYEQYF. The CDR3 coding sequence is TGTGCCTGGGCCGGCGAGGGGTCATCCTACGAGCAGTACTTC. Complete variable domain (other parts from reference TRBV30 and TRBJ2-7): SQTIHQWPATLVQPVGSPLSLECTVEGTSNPNLYWYRQAAGRGLQLLFYSVGIGQISSEVPQNLSASRPQDRQFILSSKKLLLSDSGFYLCAWAGEGSSYEQYFGPGTRLTVT.

CDR3 residues: CASTFRGRGADTQYF. In nucleotides, the CDR3 is TGTGCCAGCACCTTCAGGGGCAGGGGCGCAGATACGCAGTATTTT. This sequence joins TRBV7-2 and TRBJ2-3; a possible D gene is TRBD1 (6 bases). Germline CDR1 SGHTA, CDR2 FQGNSA. Trimming cost V 7 bases and J 4 bases, with 18 bases left between them. The CDR3 contains 15 residues. Looking up the rest from reference TRBV7-2 and TRBJ2-3 gives the full variable domain: GAGVSQSPSNKVTEKGKDVELRCDPISGHTALYWYRQSLGQGLEFLIYFQGNSAPDKSGLPSDRFSAERTGGSVSTLTIQRTQQEDSAVYLCASTFRGRGADTQYFGPGTRLTVL.

In this sample, this clone turned up a few times. The rearrangement uses TRBV19 and TRBJ1-2; no definite D call. Germline V gene sequence: CDR1 LNHDA, CDR2 SQIVND (reference sequence). CDR3 size: 12 residues. Trimming shortened V by 6 bases and J by 12 bases, and 17 bases separated the two germline ends. The DNA of the CDR3 is TGTGCCAGTAGCGCCGCGGGAGTGGCAGACACCTTC. Its protein product is CASSAAGVADTF.

This clone appeared a few times. The V call is TRBV7-8, the J call TRBJ1-4; TRBD1 might be the D (6 bases). Germline V gene lookup returns CDR1 SGHVS and CDR2 FQNEAQ. V was clipped by 1 base and J by 7 bases, with 10 bases between them. This CDR3 contains 14 residues. As DNA, the CDR3 is TGTGCCAGCAGCTTAGTCAGGGGAGGTGAAAAACTGTTTTTT. It specifies CASSLVRGGEKLFF.

This clone has a count of ten or more. The chain joins TRBV10-2 to TRBJ2-7; 13 nucleotides match TRBD2. CDR1 is WSHSY, CDR2 SAAADI, per germline. The CDR3 extends over 16 amino acids. The junction had 5 bases not matched to a gene; V was cut back by 2 bases and J by 4 bases. CDR3 coding DNA: TGCGCCAGCAGTGAGGGGGGACTAGCGGGATTTTACGAGCAGTACTTC. It codes for CASSEGGLAGFYEQYF.

This rearrangement joins TRBV7-9 to TRBJ2-1; 12 bases match TRBD2. After removal of 7 bases from V and 8 bases from J, the junction contained 6 bases not matched to a gene. The CDR3 extends over 14 amino acids. Germline CDR1 is SEHNR and CDR2 is FQNEAQ (reference sequence). The CDR3 spells CASKTSGGSDEQFF. CDR3 sequence (DNA): TGTGCCAGCAAAACTAGCGGGGGGAGCGATGAGCAGTTCTTC.

V usage is TRBV11-2 and J usage is TRBJ2-1; 7 bases agree with TRBD2. The J segment lost 3 bases and the V segment lost 8 bases, leaving 4 bases of the junction unmatched. The V gene's germline CDR1 is SGHAT and CDR2 FQNNGV. The CDR3 has 13 amino acids. Here the CDR3 DNA reads TGTGCCAGCGGGGGGGATCTCTACAATGAGCAGTTCTTC. Protein product: CASGGDLYNEQFF.

The genes are TRBV30 and TRBJ2-7; TRBD2 matches 7 bases. With V trimmed by 2 bases and J by 2 bases, 6 bases remained unmatched. There are 14 residues in the CDR3. CDR1 GTSNPN and CDR2 SVGIG come from the germline V gene (reference sequence). CDR3 in DNA: TGTGCCTGGAGTCCCGGGGAGGGAGCCTACGAGCAGTACTTC. This encodes CAWSPGEGAYEQYF.

This chain links TRBV19 with TRBJ2-5; D might be TRBD1 or TRBD2, each matching 5 bases. The germline V and J ends were trimmed by 6 bases and 4 bases, with 15 bases remaining between them. CDR1 and CDR2 (germline): LNHDA, SQIVND (reference sequence). The length of the CDR3 is 14 residues. The CDR3, as DNA: TGTGCCAGTAGCCCCCGCGAGGGGACAGAGACCCAGTACTTC. Its translation: CASSPREGTETQYF.

The gene calls are TRBV11-3 and TRBJ2-2; D is ambiguous. Trimming took 0 bases from V and 7 from J, leaving 18 bases between them. There are 17 residues in the CDR3. CDR1 and CDR2 from the germline V gene are SGHNT and YENEEA. Here the CDR3 DNA reads TGTGCCAGCAGCTTAGATCTCTTGGACCCCCGTGGCGGGGAGCTGTTTTTT. This gives the protein CASSLDLLDPRGGELFF.

This clone was found a few times. J is TRBJ1-2 and V is TRBV29-1, with D possibly matching TRBD1 (5 bases). Germline V lookup: CDR1 SQVTM, CDR2 ANQGSEA. The length of the CDR3 is 11 residues. Trimming took off 4 bases at V and 6 bases at J, with 9 bases between the two ends. The CDR3 DNA sequence: TGCAGCGTTGGGGGGTCCAATGGCTACACCTTC. Protein: CSVGGSNGYTF.

The chain combines TRBV27 with TRBJ1-2; 7 nucleotides line up with TRBD1. The CDR3 consists of 16 residues. Trimming at V came to 0 bases and at J to 2 bases, leaving 6 bases not matched to a gene. The V gene's germline CDR1 is MNHEY and CDR2 SMNVEV (reference sequence). The CDR3 loop is CASSLSAGQINYGYTF. CDR3 DNA: TGTGCCAGCAGTTTATCGGCGGGACAGATAAACTATGGCTACACCTTC.

V is TRBV6-5 and J is TRBJ1-2, with 8 bases aligning to TRBD1. V lost 5 bases, J lost 6 bases, and 5 bases stayed unmatched. Germline assignment: CDR1 MNHEY and CDR2 SVGAGI. CDR3 length: 13 amino acids. CDR3 sequence: CASSQGARDGYTF. Here the CDR3 DNA reads TGTGCCAGCAGTCAGGGGGCGAGAGATGGCTACACCTTC.

The chain combines TRBV27 with TRBJ2-3, with D maybe TRBD1 (6 bases). The CDR3 covers 15 residues. Germline CDR1 MNHEY, CDR2 SMNVEV (reference sequence). The V end was cut by 2 bases, the J end by 0 bases, with 9 bases between. CDR3: CASSLLGASTDTQYF. In DNA form, the CDR3 reads TGTGCCAGCAGTTTACTGGGGGCTAGCACAGATACGCAGTATTTT.

In DNA form, the CDR3 reads TGTGCCAGTAGTATCGGGACGTACACTGAAGCTTTCTTT. Translating gives CASSIGTYTEAFF. The chain employs TRBV19 and TRBJ1-1; TRBD1 might be the D (5 bases). The CDR3 runs 13 residues. V was shortened by 3 bases and J by 3 bases, with 8 bases between the two germline ends. The germline gives CDR1 LNHDA, CDR2 SQIVND (reference sequence).

The sample holds a few counts of this clone. The V gene is TRBV29-1, the J gene TRBJ2-7, with a tentative D call TRBD2 (5 bases). Between the trimmed V and J ends, which lost 4 bases and 0 bases, there was a span of 7 bases. Germline CDR1 reads SQVTM; CDR2 reads ANQGSEA. This CDR3 is built from 12 residues. The CDR3 sequence is CSVARDSYEQYF. The DNA of the CDR3 is TGCAGCGTTGCGAGGGACTCCTACGAGCAGTACTTC.

This clone was detected a few times. This sequence joins TRBV6-1 and TRBJ1-2; D is unclear. V lost 6 bases, J lost 6 bases, and 11 bases lay in between. Germline lookup yields CDR1 MNHNS and CDR2 SASEGT. There are 12 residues in the CDR3. CDR3 residues: CASSRLVDGYTF. CDR3 bases: TGTGCCAGCAGCCGTCTTGTAGATGGCTACACCTTC.

CDR3 DNA: TGTGCCAGCAGCGTAGCGCCAAGCGGGGGGCCTCACTCCTACGAGCAGTACTTC. This sequence encodes CASSVAPSGGPHSYEQYF. This chain links TRBV9 with TRBJ2-7; 9 bases map to TRBD2. Germline CDR1 SGDLS, CDR2 YYNGEE. CDR3 length: 18 residues. The V gene end was trimmed by 0 bases and the J gene end by 0 bases; junction bases not matched to a gene: 10. Using reference TRBV9 and TRBJ2-7 for the parts outside the CDR3, the full variable domain is DSGVTQTPKHLITATGQRVTLRCSPRSGDLSVYWYQQSLDQGLQFLIQYYNGEERAKGNILERFSAQQFPDLHSELNLSSLELGDSALYFCASSVAPSGGPHSYEQYFGPGTRLTVT.